Sequencing of this TCR beta chain was carried out in a study of shared clonotypes between healthy human individuals. Points from the study as a whole: Compared with memory subsets, naive subsets generally had larger estimated richness. Among donors, sharing of clonotypes was expected to be affected by sequencing depth.

Comment on this clone: Its antigen remains unknown. Other DNA variants within this sample encode the same CDR3.

It was across several immunoSEQ plates that each subset's genomic DNA was evenly split. Original processing notes: ImmunoSEQ sequences covered only the junction and lacked quality scores; filtering therefore differed. Generated by immunoSEQ multiplex PCR, the TCRdb table keeps only in-frame clones and is missing some. V and J calls plus clone size are reproduced from that table; the DNA served to infer D and trimming. The sample holds approximately 2,000,000 clones, around 93% seen once. The V segment lost 2 bases and the J segment 4 bases; nucleotides outside the gene matches: 3. CDR3 length: 14 amino acids. In germline, CDR1 is GTSNPN, CDR2 SVGIG (reference sequence).

The receptor was isolated from a man aged 18 to 30 in good health. Some clones in this sample may be carry-over from other donors' samples. The material sequenced was naive CD4+ T cells from PBMCs. Subset given: CD45RA+ positively selected. V gene TRBV30 combines with J gene TRBJ2-1; 9 nucleotides line up with TRBD2. The DNA for the CDR3 is TGTGCCTGGAGTCTAGCGGGACCTTACAATGAGCAGTTCTTC. Translation gives CAWSLAGPYNEQFF.